Included here is one T cell receptor (beta chain) sequence, with context. The specificity of this receptor is unknown. The CDR3 does not end in the conserved phenylalanine or tryptophan, so this is likely a read error. No patient had a history of other malignancies or prior chemotherapy or radiotherapy, and all had node-negative disease on CT and PET/CT. Six milliliters of peripheral venous blood were drawn into EDTA tubes at each of two time points. PBMCs were isolated by Ficoll-Paque Plus density-gradient centrifugation. Immediately after collection, samples were stored at -80 degrees C until analysis. This entry belongs to a study of prognosis after radiotherapy for stage I lung cancer (dated by TCRdb to the early 2020s). Describing the broader study: Between early 2018 and January 2019, 20 or so stage I NSCLC patients were enrolled in Nanjing, China. Peripheral blood TCR beta repertoires were profiled in stage I NSCLC patients before and after stereotactic body radiotherapy, and the study then linked these repertoires to distant failure. Tumor histology was squamous cell carcinoma in about seven patients and adenocarcinoma in roughly 12. Stage I lung tumors that were newly diagnosed and primary were found in approximately 15 patients, while 4 or 5 patients had oligometastatic NSCLC after surgical resection of the primary tumor. SBRT was delivered in 3 to 5 fractions with a biologically effective dose of at least 100 Gy, and image-guided IMRT or VMAT was used for delivery. Every patient was regarded as medically inoperable, because of comorbidities in over 10 cases and refusal of surgery in six to eight cases. About 20% of the 19 patients developed distant metastases after SBRT, at a median of roughly seven months; the other 15 showed no significant progression. For each of the roughly 19 patients, one blood sample was taken before SBRT and one after, so the study sequenced some 40 samples in total. The cohort comprised 13 men and five or six women with a median age of approximately 70 years, ranging from roughly 50 to 85 years. Concurrent therapy was not administered to any patient alongside SBRT.

Two rounds of multiplex PCR were used to amplify the TCR beta CDR3 region from genomic DNA. The first PCR round used primers specific to each TRBV and TRBJ gene, and the primer sequences were filed in Chinese patent CN105087789A. Universal primers were used in the second round of PCR. The Roche High Pure PCR Template Preparation Kit was used to extract genomic DNA from the frozen PBMCs. An Illumina HiSeq 3000 was used to sequence the libraries paired-end with 151 bp reads. From the authors' description of their analysis: Raw reads lacking the multiplex PCR primer sequences were removed with CutAdapt. High-quality paired reads were merged into contigs with PEAR. TRB V, D and J gene segments were assigned to each contig with MiXCR by alignment to reference sequences. CDR3 sequences were clustered by base quality and sequence similarity to remove sequencing errors. Diversity was calculated as Shannon entropy divided by the natural log of the number of productive TCR sequences. Clonality was computed as one minus the ratio of Shannon entropy to the natural log of the number of unique clonotypes. Progression-free survival cut-offs for repertoire metrics were chosen using the Youden index of ROC curves, with analyses run in R 3.5.3. TCRdb cleaned the public reads at Q25 with fastp, built clones with MiXCR and kept in-frame beta chains. Identical CDR3 protein sequences are pooled into one entry, listed with their most common genes and DNA. Here the V and J calls rest on TCRdb's processing, not on the authors' analysis. For this sample the table gives about 8,500 distinct CDR3 sequences, of which approximately 67% were detected only once. The ten most abundant clones make up about 19% of the sample.

What the study reported, not specific to this receptor: Differences in TRBV and TRBJ usage frequencies by metastasis status were reportedly observed in two V genes at baseline and in several V and two J genes after SBRT. None of the reported P values were adjusted for multiple comparisons. No determination of tumor specificity was made for expanded TCR clones. Limitations of the study included a small cohort and short follow-up, and the study findings need independent validation. Unique TCR clone counts fell after SBRT (median about 9,600 before versus roughly 6,900 after; Wilcoxon paired P=0.011). Post-SBRT Shannon entropy and its change from baseline were lower in patients who developed distant metastases; baseline Shannon entropy was not associated with metastases.

The starting material was PBMCs, obtained before or after stereotactic body radiation therapy (not recorded which). The clonotype was recovered from a donor aged 50 or older with non-small cell lung cancer.

The DNA sequence follows: TGCAGTGCCGGGACTAGCGGGAGTCGGGACACCTGGGAGCTGTTTTCT. Its translation is CSAGTSGSRDTWELFS. The chain is assembled from TRBV20-1 and TRBJ2-2; 14 bases in the junction line up with TRBD2. Per the germline V gene (reference sequence), DFQATT is the CDR1 and SNEGSKA is the CDR2. Including both end residues, the CDR3 is 16 amino acids long. Kept here is only the CDR3 DNA, which spans 48 bases and is read in frame from base 1.